The 3 T cell receptor beta chains below come from one sample, sequenced in a study of T cells in women clearing cervical HPV infection. Sequencing used immunoSEQ multiplex PCR; TCRdb keeps in-frame clones, though not all of them. This repertoire includes around 40,000 clones. Sequencing used blood buffy coat. The receptor source for this set is a woman between 18 and 70 years old with a cervical HPV16 infection that either progressed to CIN3+ or cleared (not recorded which).

With respect to this clone: The missing CDR3 end, 3 residues past where the read stops, is filled in from the germline J gene. This chain connects TRBV7-9 to TRBJ1-1; possible D gene TRBD1, 6 bases. Germline loops: CDR1 SEHNR, CDR2 FQNEAQ (reference sequence). This CDR3 comprises 14 residues. V dropped 2 bases and J dropped 7 bases, with 14 bases sitting between them. This chain's CDR3 is CASSLTEGVGEAFF. Incomplete CDR3 DNA: TGTGCCAGCAGCTTAACAGAGGGGGTGGGTGAA. The full variable domain, rest sourced from reference TRBV7-9 and TRBJ1-1, is DTGVSQNPRHKITKRGQNVTFRCDPISEHNRLYWYRQTLGQGPEFLTYFQNEAQLEKSRLLSDRFSAERPKGSFSTLEIQRTEQGDSAMYLCASSLTEGVGEAFFGQGTRLTVV.

Concerning this clone itself: The read stops 3 residues short of the end of the CDR3; the missing end is completed from the germline J gene. This chain links TRBV29-1 with TRBJ1-1, with 9 nucleotides matching TRBD1. The CDR3 totals 14 residues. V trimming: 5 bases; J trimming: 5 bases; junction bases outside the gene matches: 9. The germline V gene has CDR1 SQVTM and CDR2 ANQGSEA. This chain's CDR3 is CSVKQGTGRTEAFF. Incomplete CDR3 DNA: TGCAGCGTTAAACAAGGGACAGGGAGGACTGAA.

A note on this clone: Read sequence stops 3 residues before the CDR3 end, and the germline J gene provides the missing end. The chain uses TRBV20-1 and TRBJ2-3; D is tentatively TRBD1 or TRBD2 (7 bases each). Trimming removed 8 bases at V and 3 bases at J, with 21 bases between. This CDR3 is 15 amino acids long. The germline gives CDR1 DFQATT, CDR2 SNEGSKA (reference sequence). The CDR3 DNA, read in part, is TGCAGTCCCAGGGGGGAGGGCCAGGGGACAGATACG. As protein: CSPRGEGQGTDT. The whole CDR3 region reads CSPRGEGQGTDTQYF.